This T cell receptor (beta chain) was retrieved from a study of blood T cell repertoires in COVID-19. Profiling relied on immunoSEQ multiplex PCR, and the TCRdb table lists in-frame clones only, not all of them. The top ten hold roughly 50% of the sample, which has 50,000 to 70,000 clones, roughly two thirds seen once. Germline lookup yields CDR1 KGHSH and CDR2 LQKENI. The CDR3 covers 15 residues. The V and J ends lost 3 bases and 5 bases respectively, with 13 bases between them. The sequence was obtained from a woman in her fifties or sixties who had been exposed to COVID-19. This chain connects TRBV18 to TRBJ1-4; D not resolved. Sequencing used PBMCs or T cells enriched from blood (not recorded which). The CDR3 sequence: CASSPDGRRNEKLFF. The CDR3 nucleotides are TGTGCCAGCTCACCGGACGGAAGGAGGAATGAAAAACTGTTTTTT. The full variable domain, its missing parts supplied by reference TRBV18 and TRBJ1-4, is NAGVMQNPRHLVRRRGQEARLRCSPMKGHSHVYWYRQLPEEGLKFMVYLQKENIIDESGMPKERFSAEFPKEGPSILRIQQVVRGDSAAYFCASSPDGRRNEKLFFGSGTQLSVL.